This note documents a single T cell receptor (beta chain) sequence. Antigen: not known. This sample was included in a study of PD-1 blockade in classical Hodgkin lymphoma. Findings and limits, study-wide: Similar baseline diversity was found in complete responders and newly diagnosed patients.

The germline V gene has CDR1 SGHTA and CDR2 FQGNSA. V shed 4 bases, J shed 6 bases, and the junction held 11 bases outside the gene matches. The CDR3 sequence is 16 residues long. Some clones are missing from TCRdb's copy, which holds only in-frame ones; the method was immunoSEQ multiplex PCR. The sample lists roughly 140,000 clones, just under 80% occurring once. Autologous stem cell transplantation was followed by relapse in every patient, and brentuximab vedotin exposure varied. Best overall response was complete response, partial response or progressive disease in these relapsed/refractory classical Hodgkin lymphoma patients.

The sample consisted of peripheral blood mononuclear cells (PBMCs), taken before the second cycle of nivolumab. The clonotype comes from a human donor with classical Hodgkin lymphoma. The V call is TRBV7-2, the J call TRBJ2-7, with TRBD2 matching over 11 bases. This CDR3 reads CASSSRTSGWLGEQYF. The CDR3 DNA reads TGTGCCAGCAGCTCGAGGACTAGCGGGTGGCTTGGCGAGCAGTACTTC.